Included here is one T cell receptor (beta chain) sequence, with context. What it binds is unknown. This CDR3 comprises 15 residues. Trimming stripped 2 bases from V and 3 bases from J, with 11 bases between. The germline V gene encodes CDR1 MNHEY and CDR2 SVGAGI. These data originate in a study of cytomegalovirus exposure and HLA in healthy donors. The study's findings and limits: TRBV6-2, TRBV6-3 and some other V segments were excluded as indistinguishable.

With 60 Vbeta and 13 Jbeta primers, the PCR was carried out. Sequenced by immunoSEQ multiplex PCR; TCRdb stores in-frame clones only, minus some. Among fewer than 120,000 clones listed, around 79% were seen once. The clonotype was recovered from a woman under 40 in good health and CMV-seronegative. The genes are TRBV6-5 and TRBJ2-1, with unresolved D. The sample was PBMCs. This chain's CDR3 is CASSYGEEDYNEQFF. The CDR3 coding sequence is TGTGCCAGCAGTTACGGAGAAGAGGACTACAATGAGCAGTTCTTC.